This entry lists 3 T cell receptor beta chains sequenced from one sample in a study of CD8 T cells in ankylosing spondylitis (dated by TCRdb to between 2016 and 2019). Broader findings and caveats from the paper: A TCR beta motif of 8 or 9 highly homologous amino acid variants appeared characteristic of blood from ankylosing spondylitis patients.

Library construction relied on 5' RACE. Reads for this sample came from an Illumina HiSeq 2500. TCRdb reworked the public reads: Q25 trimming with fastp, MiXCR clone assembly, productive beta chains retained. Each entry is one CDR3 protein sequence, shown with its most common DNA and genes. Recorded for this sample are around 490,000 distinct CDR3 sequences; about 5.2% of them occurred a single time. Together, the top ten hold 3% to 4% of the sample. No cognate antigen is known for these TCRs. Sequenced input: blood, either unsorted or a sorted T cell fraction (not recorded which). Receptor source: a male donor with ankylosing spondylitis.

This clonotype appeared many times. V gene TRBV24-1 combines with J gene TRBJ2-7; 7 bases agree with TRBD1. CDR3 length equals 14 residues. Germline values: CDR1 KGHDR, CDR2 SFDVKD. Trimming removed 3 bases from V and 5 bases from J; junction bases left unmatched: 6. The CDR3 spells CATSDPDRADEQYF. CDR3 nucleotide sequence: TGTGCCACCAGTGATCCCGACAGGGCTGACGAGCAGTACTTC.

This clonotype was observed many times. One end of the junction does not line up with germline, which may come from a read error. The chain recombines TRBV7-2 with TRBJ2-3; possibly TRBD1 or TRBD2 for D (5 bases each). CDR1 and CDR2 (germline): SGHTA, FQGNSA. This CDR3 comprises 13 residues. This CDR3 reads CASSLVEGTPLPF. The CDR3 nucleotides read TGTGCCAGCAGCTTAGTAGAGGGGACCCCCCTGCCTTTT. The complete variable domain, with remaining parts taken from reference TRBV7-2 and TRBJ2-3, reads GAGVSQSPSNKVTEKGKDVELRCDPISGHTALYWYRQSLGQGLEFLIYFQGNSAPDKSGLPSDRFSAERTGGSVSTLTIQRTQQEDSAVYLCASSLVEGTPLPFGPGTRLTVL.

This clonotype was recorded at least ten times. This chain links TRBV6-5 with TRBJ2-3; D gene uncertain. CDR1 and CDR2 from the germline V gene are MNHEY and SVGAGI. V was shortened by 4 bases and J by 4 bases, with 12 bases between the two germline ends. This CDR3 comprises 14 residues. CDR3 coding DNA: TGTGCCAGCAGTTTCGGTGGAATCCCAGATACGCAGTATTTT. Residues: CASSFGGIPDTQYF.